This T cell receptor (beta chain) was retrieved from a study of blood T cells in healthy people across ages. This clonotype has just a few counts. Sample-barcoded 5' priming and a J-beta primer mix drove a second PCR of about 6 to 12 cycles. TCRdb ran MiXCR on the 5' RACE reads and lists one entry per CDR3 protein. The top ten hold approximately 14% of the sample, which has hundreds of thousands of distinct CDR3 sequences, about 30% seen once. Germline-derived CDR1 and CDR2 are SNHLY and FYNNEI. The trim removed 10 bases at V and 7 bases at J, leaving 9 bases unmatched. This CDR3 is 13 amino acids long.

The sequencing input was blood. J is TRBJ1-4 and V is TRBV2; 7 bases agree with TRBD1. The sequence was collected from an elderly woman in good health. CDR3 amino acids: CATKRDSLEKLFF. In nucleotides, the CDR3 is TGTGCCACCAAACGGGACAGCCTTGAAAAACTGTTTTTT.